Below are 26 T cell receptor beta chains sequenced from a single sample in a study of technical replicates of blood from a handful of donors. Assay used: immunoSEQ multiplex PCR; TCRdb lists only in-frame clones, some missing. This table has fewer than 100,000 clones, approximately 96% appearing once. Source material: T cells isolated from PBMCs. These receptors all stem from a human donor in good health.

The gene calls are TRBV5-1 and TRBJ1-2, with 11 positions matching TRBD1. Germline CDR1 reads SGHRS; CDR2 reads YFSETQ. The V segment lost 3 bases and the J segment 3 bases; nucleotides outside the gene matches: 10. The CDR3 loop spans 17 amino acids. The CDR3 bases are TGCGCCAGCAGCTCTCCAATGGACAGGGGGCTTGACTATGGCTACACCTTC. This encodes CASSSPMDRGLDYGYTF. Full variable domain (rest looked up from reference TRBV5-1 and TRBJ1-2): KAGVTQTPRYLIKTRGQQVTLSCSPISGHRSVSWYQQTPGQGLQFLFEYFSETQRNKGNFPGRFSGRQFSNSRSEMNVSTLELGDSALYLCASSSPMDRGLDYGYTFGSGTRLTVV.

The chain carries TRBV27 and TRBJ2-1; D is possibly TRBD2 (6 bases). CDR1 and CDR2 (germline): MNHEY, SMNVEV (reference sequence). There are 13 residues in the CDR3. Deletions cut 6 bases from V and 8 bases from J, with 14 bases between. CDR3 in DNA: TGTGCCAGCAGCCCGAGGGAGGTGGATGAGCAGTTCTTC. It is translated as CASSPREVDEQFF.

The chain links TRBV7-2 to TRBJ2-5; TRBD1 matches 11 bases. The J call could be wrong; TRBJ2-7 is a better fit for the DNA end. The CDR3 spans 15 residues. The V gene's germline CDR1 is SGHTA and CDR2 FQGNSA. CDR3 loop: CASSWDRGSSYEQYF. CDR3 DNA sequence: TGTGCCAGCAGCTGGGACAGGGGGAGCTCCTACGAGCAGTACTTC.

The rearrangement links TRBV5-1 to TRBJ2-1; D is possibly TRBD2 (5 bases). The V end lost 0 bases, the J end lost 8 bases, and 15 bases lay between the germline ends. The CDR3 sequence is 15 residues long. CDR1 SGHRS and CDR2 YFSETQ come from the germline V gene. This chain's CDR3 is CASSLGGQGRDEQFF. DNA of the CDR3: TGCGCCAGCAGCTTGGGAGGGCAAGGGCGCGATGAGCAGTTCTTC.

The chain joins TRBV18 to TRBJ1-2; 10 positions agree with TRBD1. There are 15 residues in the CDR3. V shed 3 bases, J shed 4 bases, and the junction held 5 bases outside the gene matches. Germline CDR1 is KGHSH and CDR2 is LQKENI. The CDR3 reads CASSPPGQGIYGYTF. CDR3 DNA sequence: TGTGCCAGCTCACCTCCGGGACAGGGGATCTATGGCTACACCTTC.

CDR3 region: CASSQGWYQPQHF. DNA of the CDR3: TGTGCCAGCAGCCAGGGGTGGTATCAGCCCCAGCATTTT. The chain links TRBV27 to TRBJ1-5; D perhaps matches TRBD1 (6 bases). CDR1 MNHEY and CDR2 SMNVEV come from the germline V gene (reference sequence). The CDR3 totals 13 residues. V was shortened by 6 bases and J by 5 bases, with 11 bases between the two germline ends.

The chain employs TRBV15 and TRBJ2-1; 7 nucleotides line up with TRBD2. The CDR3 covers 18 residues. J gave up 0 bases and V 3 bases, and 11 bases lay outside the gene matches. Germline loops: CDR1 LNHNV, CDR2 YYDKDF (reference sequence). DNA for the CDR3: TGTGCCACCAGCAGCGCCCCTAGCGGAGTGAGCTCCTACAATGAGCAGTTCTTC. Encoded protein: CATSSAPSGVSSYNEQFF.

The chain employs TRBV5-1 and TRBJ2-7, with unresolved D. Germline CDR1 reads SGHRS; CDR2 reads YFSETQ. This CDR3 is 12 amino acids long. The ends were cut back, 4 bases at V and 5 bases at J, with 10 bases in the middle. The CDR3 nucleotides read TGCGCCAGCAGCCTACAGAGCCACGAGCAGTACTTC. Protein: CASSLQSHEQYF.

The V call is TRBV19, the J call TRBJ1-1; maybe TRBD1 (6 bases). V was cut by 6 bases and J by 0 bases, with 14 bases left in between. Germline-derived CDR1 and CDR2 are LNHDA and SQIVND (reference sequence). CDR3 size: 15 residues. CDR3 DNA sequence: TGTGCCAGTAGAACAGGGCTGCGAATGAACACTGAAGCTTTCTTT. It yields the protein CASRTGLRMNTEAFF.

This sequence joins TRBV29-1 and TRBJ1-2; D unresolved. Germline V lookup: CDR1 SQVTM, CDR2 ANQGSEA. CDR3 size: 15 residues. Trimming took off 7 bases at V and 8 bases at J, with 26 bases between the two ends. The CDR3 protein is CSATRAGDFEGGYTF. The DNA of the CDR3 is TGCAGCGCTACGAGGGCGGGAGATTTTGAGGGCGGCTACACCTTC.

J is TRBJ2-7 and V is TRBV5-6, with D tentatively TRBD1 (6 bases). CDR1 SGHDT and CDR2 YYEEEE come from the germline V gene. This CDR3 has 14 residues. The ends were cut back, 3 bases at V and 3 bases at J, with 13 bases in the middle. CDR3 region: CASSWRQALYEQYF. CDR3 DNA sequence: TGTGCCAGCAGCTGGCGACAGGCCCTCTACGAGCAGTACTTC.

The gene calls are TRBV30 and TRBJ2-1, with TRBD2 as a possible D gene (5 bases). The germline gives CDR1 GTSNPN, CDR2 SVGIG (reference sequence). The CDR3 has 12 residues. CDR3 sequence reads: CAAESSYNEQFF. In DNA form, the CDR3 reads TGTGCAGCGGAGAGCTCCTACAATGAGCAGTTCTTC.

In this sample, this clone turned up once. The CDR3 is CASREFGSYEQYF. The CDR3, as DNA: TGTGCCAGTCGAGAGTTTGGCTCCTACGAGCAGTACTTC. V and J are TRBV19 and TRBJ2-7; D is uncertain. CDR1 LNHDA and CDR2 SQIVND come from the germline V gene (reference sequence). The CDR3 is 13 amino acids. The V gene lost 8 bases and the J gene lost 0 bases, with 11 bases spanning the gap.

The chain carries TRBV19 and TRBJ2-7; 7 bases match TRBD2. V lost 3 bases, J lost 3 bases, and 8 bases stayed unmatched. The CDR3 spans 15 residues. Germline-derived CDR1 and CDR2 are LNHDA and SQIVND (reference sequence). The CDR3 loop reads CASSIGGGTHYEQYF. CDR3 bases: TGTGCCAGTAGTATTGGGGGGGGGACGCACTACGAGCAGTACTTC.

The chain is built from TRBV19 and TRBJ1-5; 10 bases line up with TRBD1. V was clipped by 3 bases and J by 0 bases; unmatched bases: 11. CDR1 LNHDA and CDR2 SQIVND come from the germline V gene (reference sequence). This CDR3 comprises 19 residues. CDR3 in amino acids: CASSIRGGTGAISNQPQHF. CDR3 coding DNA: TGTGCCAGTAGTATCCGGGGCGGGACAGGGGCGATTAGCAATCAGCCCCAGCATTTT.

The genes are TRBV2 and TRBJ2-5; a weak D match, TRBD1 (6 bases). Trimming left V 6 bases short and J 1 base short, with 9 bases between. The CDR3 length is 13 residues. Germline CDR1 SNHLY, CDR2 FYNNEI. CDR3 sequence: CASSRDTQETQYF. CDR3 bases: TGTGCCAGCAGCCGGGACACCCAAGAGACCCAGTACTTC.

The J gene is TRBJ2-7, the V gene TRBV4-1, with 10 positions matching TRBD2. The V gene's germline CDR1 is MGHRA and CDR2 YSYEKL. Trimming took 4 bases from V and 3 from J; bases not matched to a gene: 6. There are 15 residues in the CDR3. The CDR3, as DNA: TGCGCCAGCAGCCGTCCCCTAGCGGGGGACTACGAGCAGTACTTC. Translated, it gives CASSRPLAGDYEQYF.

The chain couples TRBV25-1 to TRBJ2-1; D gene unclear. Germline CDR1 and CDR2: MGHDK and SYGVNS. The CDR3 is made up of 16 amino acids. Trimming took 3 bases from V and 1 from J, leaving 13 bases between them. CDR3: CASSDPAATSYNEQFF. In nucleotides, the CDR3 is TGTGCCAGCAGTGACCCCGCGGCCACGTCCTACAATGAGCAGTTCTTC.

CDR3 bases: TGTGCCTCCCGGATAGTCGGGGAAGCCTACGAGCAGTACTTC. This translates into CASRIVGEAYEQYF. The chain couples TRBV30 to TRBJ2-7; TRBD2 is a possible D gene (5 bases). Germline V gene sequence: CDR1 GTSNPN, CDR2 SVGIG (reference sequence). Trimming removed 7 bases from V and 2 bases from J, with 18 bases in between. The CDR3 covers 14 residues.

This chain joins TRBV9 and TRBJ2-3, with 9 bases lining up with TRBD2. Germline CDR1 and CDR2: SGDLS and YYNGEE. V lost 4 bases, J lost 1 base, and 16 bases stayed unmatched. The CDR3 has 19 amino acids. This CDR3 reads CASSSPFSAGGPGTDTQYF. In nucleotides, the CDR3 is TGTGCCAGCAGCTCACCCTTTTCGGCGGGGGGGCCTGGCACAGATACGCAGTATTTT. The full variable domain, in which reference TRBV9 and TRBJ2-3 provide the parts outside the CDR3, is DSGVTQTPKHLITATGQRVTLRCSPRSGDLSVYWYQQSLDQGLQFLIQYYNGEERAKGNILERFSAQQFPDLHSELNLSSLELGDSALYFCASSSPFSAGGPGTDTQYFGPGTRLTVL.

V and J are TRBV7-9 and TRBJ1-1, with a possible D match to TRBD1 (5 bases). V lost 7 bases and J 1 base, leaving 13 bases between the germline ends. The CDR3 loop spans 14 amino acids. The germline CDR1 and CDR2 sequences are SEHNR and FQNEAQ (reference sequence). The DNA of the CDR3 is TGTGCCAGCACCCCCCCAGGACAGAACACTGAAGCTTTCTTT. This gives the protein CASTPPGQNTEAFF.

The chain has TRBV28 and TRBJ1-3, with D possibly being TRBD1 (5 bases). Trimming took off 8 bases at V and 2 bases at J, with 16 bases between the two ends. Germline lookup yields CDR1 MDHEN and CDR2 SYDVKM. The CDR3 covers 15 residues. CDR3 sequence (DNA): TGTGCCAGCCATTCAGGGAGCGGGGCTGGAAACACCATATATTTT. Translating gives CASHSGSGAGNTIYF.

The chain uses TRBV5-1 and TRBJ1-5, with 9 bases aligning to TRBD1. Germline loops: CDR1 SGHRS, CDR2 YFSETQ. The length of the CDR3 is 14 residues. V shed 4 bases and J 7 bases; nucleotides not matched to a gene: 6. CDR3 coding DNA: TGCGCCAGCAGCCCCGGGACAGGGTACCAGCCCCAGCATTTT. This translates into CASSPGTGYQPQHF.

The V call is TRBV20-1, the J call TRBJ2-1, with 7 positions matching TRBD2. CDR3 length: 11 amino acids. CDR1 DFQATT and CDR2 SNEGSKA come from the germline V gene (reference sequence). The J segment lost 8 bases and the V segment lost 6 bases, leaving 4 bases of the junction unmatched. The CDR3 sequence: CSARTRDEQFF. DNA for the CDR3: TGCAGTGCGAGGACTAGGGATGAGCAGTTCTTC.

CDR3 in DNA: TGTGCCAGCAGTTCCGGGACTAGTCCTAACGAGCAGTACTTC. It yields the protein CASSSGTSPNEQYF. This sequence joins TRBV27 and TRBJ2-7, with 8 bases identical to TRBD2. Losses at the gene ends were 4 bases for V and 5 bases for J; bases not matched to a gene: 7. The CDR3 covers 14 residues. Germline V gives CDR1 MNHEY, CDR2 SMNVEV (reference sequence).

This clone appeared a single time. This chain links TRBV5-1 with TRBJ2-4; possibly TRBD1 for D (5 bases). V was pared by 0 bases and J by 2 bases, with 12 bases between. The CDR3 contains 16 residues. Looked up from germline, CDR1 is SGHRS and CDR2 is YFSETQ. The CDR3 DNA reads as TGCGCCAGCAGCTTGGGACAGCAGTTTACCAAAAACATTCAGTACTTC. Its translation: CASSLGQQFTKNIQYF.